This T cell receptor (beta chain) was sequenced for a study of OX40 agonist ivuxolimab in advanced cancers. Study at large: Patients took ivuxolimab, an agonistic anti-OX40 (CD134) antibody. Three patients, one with hepatocellular carcinoma and two with cutaneous melanoma, responded partially. General observations from the study: Clonal expansion by week 6 occurred in CD4+ and CD8+ blood T cells (at 0.1 to 3.0 mg/kg). CD8+ T cells (on average) carried more expanded clones than CD4+ T cells.

This clone has more than one count but fewer than ten. What it binds is unknown. The table came from immunoSEQ multiplex PCR; TCRdb's copy has only in-frame clones and leaves some out. The profile covers approximately 80,000 clones, with almost 85% appearing a single time and approximately 0.63% taken by the ten largest. V was clipped by 3 bases and J by 9 bases, with 6 bases between them. Per the germline V gene, CDR1 is MNHNS and CDR2 is SASEGT. The CDR3 is made up of 11 amino acids. The source is an adult with an advanced solid tumor such as melanoma, head and neck, liver or kidney cancer. J is TRBJ1-5 and V is TRBV6-1; D ambiguous. Sequenced here: CD4+ or CD8+ T cells sorted from blood, sampled in a trial of the OX40 agonist ivuxolimab. In nucleotides, the CDR3 is TGTGCCAGCAGTGAGGTCTCGCCCCAGCATTTT. It codes for CASSEVSPQHF.